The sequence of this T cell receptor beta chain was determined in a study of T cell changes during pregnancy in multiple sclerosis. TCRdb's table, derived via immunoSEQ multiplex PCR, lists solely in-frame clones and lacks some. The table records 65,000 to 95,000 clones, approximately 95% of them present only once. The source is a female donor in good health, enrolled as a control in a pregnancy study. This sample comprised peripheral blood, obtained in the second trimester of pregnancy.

CDR3 loop: CASSLIDNEQFF. CDR3 sequence (DNA): TGTGCCAGCAGTTTAATCGACAATGAGCAGTTCTTC. This chain connects TRBV28 to TRBJ2-1, with no clear D. V was clipped by 2 bases and J by 5 bases, with 4 bases between them. The CDR3 length is 12 residues. Germline loops: CDR1 MDHEN, CDR2 SYDVKM.